Shown below are 28 T cell receptor beta chains from a single sample sequenced in a study of T cells in women clearing cervical HPV infection. Sequencing used immunoSEQ multiplex PCR; TCRdb keeps in-frame clones, though not all of them. This sample's clone table lists more than 30,000 clones. Sequenced: blood buffy coat. The origin of the receptors is a woman aged 18 to 75 with a cervical HPV16 infection that either progressed to CIN3+ or cleared (not recorded which).

In the case of this clone: Sequencing ends 3 residues short of the CDR3 end; the germline J gene provides the rest. The chain has TRBV29-1 and TRBJ2-1; 7 nucleotides line up with TRBD2. The ends lost 4 bases at V and 5 bases at J; junction bases unmatched: 5. This CDR3 comprises 13 residues. In germline, CDR1 is SQVTM, CDR2 ANQGSEA. CDR3 protein: CSVVGGSHNEQFF. Partial CDR3 DNA: TGCAGCGTTGTAGGCGGGAGCCACAATGAG.

Turning to this clone: The read gets to within 3 residues of the CDR3 end, and the germline J gene fills in the rest. The chain uses TRBV7-3 and TRBJ1-5; a weak D match, TRBD1 (6 bases). The CDR3 loop spans 15 amino acids. The germline V gene encodes CDR1 SGHTA and CDR2 FQGTGA. Trimming left V 5 bases short and J 4 bases short, with 15 bases between. CDR3 DNA, as far as it was read: TGTGCCAGCAGCCTCGGAGGGGGGGGGAATCAGCCC. Its translation: CASSLGGGGNQP. The CDR3 as a whole reads CASSLGGGGNQPQHF.

Comment on this clone: The read halts 3 residues ahead of the CDR3 end, with the missing end drawn from the germline J gene. The chain recombines TRBV5-4 with TRBJ2-1; 14 positions agree with TRBD2. Germline V gene data show CDR1 as SGHNT and CDR2 as YYREEE (reference sequence). Trimming cost V 4 bases and J 6 bases; bases outside gene matches: 3. The CDR3 extends over 15 amino acids. CDR3 bases read: TGTGCCAGCAGCGCCGGGACTAGCGGGAGCAATGAG. Protein: CASSAGTSGSNE. The entire CDR3 is CASSAGTSGSNEQFF.

A note on this clone: The read terminates 3 residues ahead of where the CDR3 ends, so the germline J gene completes it. The chain employs TRBV18 and TRBJ2-1, with 10 positions matching TRBD2. Germline lookup yields CDR1 KGHSH and CDR2 LQKENI. V dropped 3 bases and J dropped 5; count of bases not matched to a gene: 7. The CDR3 is 16 residues long. The sequenced part of the CDR3 DNA is TGTGCCAGCTCACCCGGACTAGCGGATACCAACAATGAG. This translates into CASSPGLADTNNE. The CDR3 in its entirety is CASSPGLADTNNEQFF.

A remark on this clone: The read terminates 3 residues ahead of where the CDR3 ends, so the germline J gene completes it. J is TRBJ1-2 and V is TRBV7-9; D remains ambiguous. Looked up from germline, CDR1 is SEHNR and CDR2 is FQNEAQ (reference sequence). This CDR3 spans 13 amino acids. Partial CDR3 DNA: TGTGCCAGCAGCTTCGCAGGCTCGAAGGGC. It encodes CASSFAGSKG. Given in full, the CDR3 is CASSFAGSKGYTF.

Of note for this clone: From the germline J gene comes the end of the CDR3, since the read stops 3 residues before it. The chain carries TRBV2 and TRBJ2-5; D is uncertain. The length of the CDR3 is 14 residues. The germline gives CDR1 SNHLY, CDR2 FYNNEI. V lost 4 bases, J lost 4 bases, and 13 bases lay in between. The covered CDR3 bases are TGTGCCAGCAGTGTTGGAAACTCAGGAGAGACC. Translation gives CASSVGNSGET. The full-length CDR3 reads as CASSVGNSGETQYF.

A note on this clone: The sequence runs out 3 residues before the end of the CDR3; the remainder is reconstructed from the germline J gene. The V gene is TRBV19, the J gene TRBJ2-7; a possible D gene is TRBD2 (7 bases). The CDR3 runs to 16 residues. Germline CDR1 reads LNHDA; CDR2 reads SQIVND (reference sequence). V lost 5 bases, J lost 6 bases, and 23 bases lay in between. This chain's CDR3 is CASSSLGQGGGSEQYF. Partial CDR3 DNA: TGTGCCAGTAGTTCTTTGGGCCAGGGAGGGGGTAGCGAG.

The CDR3 sequence is CASSFDHGADEKLFF. The covered CDR3 bases are TGCGCCAGCAGCTTTGATCATGGGGCGGATGAAAAA. V usage is TRBV5-1 and J usage is TRBJ1-4; a weak D match, TRBD1 (5 bases). The CDR3 end falls 3 residues outside the read, so it is completed with the germline J gene. This CDR3 spans 15 amino acids. V lost 2 bases and J 6 bases, leaving 14 bases between the germline ends. CDR1 and CDR2 from the germline V gene are SGHRS and YFSETQ.

A note on this clone: The read ends 3 residues before the CDR3 terminus; that terminus is restored from the germline J gene. The chain has TRBV6-2 or TRBV6-3 and TRBJ1-5; 10 bases fit TRBD1. The trim removed 6 bases at V and 6 bases at J, leaving 14 bases unmatched. The CDR3 runs 17 residues. The germline CDR1 and CDR2 sequences are MNHEY and SVGEGT. The CDR3 region is CASSLRQGARALQPQHF. The sequenced part of the CDR3 DNA is TGTGCCAGCAGCCTTCGACAGGGGGCGCGTGCTCTTCAGCCC.

About this clone: Read coverage stops 3 residues before the CDR3 terminus; the germline J gene supplies the remainder. V is TRBV7-2 and J is TRBJ2-4; TRBD2 is a possible D gene (6 bases). This CDR3 has 15 residues. V lost 4 bases to trimming and J lost 0 bases, with 10 bases between them. Germline V gene sequence: CDR1 SGHTA, CDR2 FQGNSA. CDR3 region: CASSSRDLAKNIQYF. Partial CDR3 DNA: TGTGCCAGCAGCTCAAGGGACTTAGCCAAAAACATT.

Notes on this clone: The CDR3 extends 3 residues past the end of the read, so its final part is completed from the germline J gene. The chain joins TRBV5-1 to TRBJ2-7; 13 nucleotides line up with TRBD2. The CDR3 runs 15 residues. Germline CDR1 is SGHRS and CDR2 is YFSETQ. After removal of 3 bases from V and 0 bases from J, the junction contained 0 bases not matched to a gene. CDR3 protein: CASSWTSGSSYEQYF. CDR3 DNA, as far as it was read: TGCGCCAGCAGCTGGACTAGCGGGAGCTCCTACGAG.

A word on this clone: With the read ending 3 residues before the CDR3 end, the germline J gene is used to fill in that end. The chain carries TRBV11-2 and TRBJ2-7; D is uncertain. The CDR3 consists of 12 residues. Germline values: CDR1 SGHAT, CDR2 FQNNGV. V shed 6 bases and J shed 1 base, with 7 bases lying between them. This chain's CDR3 is CASSKTSYEQYF. The part of the CDR3 DNA that was read is TGTGCCAGCAGTAAAACTTCCTACGAG.

As for this clone: Sequencing ends 3 residues short of the CDR3 end; the germline J gene provides the rest. The V gene is TRBV29-1, the J gene TRBJ2-2; the match to TRBD1 covers 8 bases. The CDR3 covers 12 residues. Germline trimming cut 4 bases from V and 8 bases from J; bases unmatched to any gene: 3. In germline, CDR1 is SQVTM, CDR2 ANQGSEA. The CDR3 protein is CSVGRGLGELFF. The CDR3 bases that were read are TGCAGCGTTGGCAGGGGGCTGGGGGAG.

Comment on this clone: The read finishes 3 residues shy of the CDR3 end, and the germline J gene is used to complete it. The chain links TRBV19 to TRBJ2-5; no clear D. The CDR3 length is 13 residues. V lost 5 bases, J lost 2 bases, and 9 bases lay in between. CDR1 is LNHDA and CDR2 is SQIVND in the germline V gene (reference sequence). The part of the CDR3 DNA that was read is TGTGCCAGTAGTCAGGTTGCACAAGAGACC. This sequence encodes CASSQVAQET. The full CDR3 reads CASSQVAQETQYF.

On this clone itself: The read ends 3 residues early relative to the CDR3; the germline J gene fills the gap. The rearrangement joins TRBV14 to TRBJ1-4, with 7 bases matching TRBD1. V lost 0 bases, J lost 8 bases, and 9 bases stayed unmatched. The V gene's germline CDR1 is SGHDN and CDR2 FVKESK. This CDR3 is 16 amino acids long. The CDR3: CASSQDRRQGGEKLFF. The CDR3 DNA, read in part, is TGTGCCAGCAGCCAAGATCGGAGACAGGGAGGGGAAAAA.

Worth noting for this clone: The read terminates 3 residues before the CDR3 end, so the remaining end is supplied by the germline J gene. The rearrangement uses TRBV19 and TRBJ1-1, with 8 nucleotides matching TRBD1. This CDR3 contains 15 residues. CDR1 and CDR2 (germline): LNHDA, SQIVND (reference sequence). V trimming: 8 bases; J trimming: 0 bases; junction bases outside the gene matches: 8. CDR3 sequence: CASQNGQGLNTEAFF. The sequenced part of the CDR3 DNA is TGTGCCAGTCAAAACGGACAGGGATTGAACACTGAA.

As regards this clone: The CDR3 goes on 3 residues after the read ends, and that part is filled in from the germline J gene. V and J are TRBV5-1 and TRBJ2-5, with D tentatively TRBD2 (6 bases). V was clipped by 4 bases and J by 1 base, with 8 bases between them. The CDR3 loop spans 13 amino acids. Per germline, CDR1 SGHRS and CDR2 YFSETQ. The sequenced part of the CDR3 DNA is TGCGCCAGCAGCGTTAGCGGCCAAGAGACC. Encoded protein: CASSVSGQET. The CDR3, in full, reads CASSVSGQETQYF.

Turning to this clone: The read stops 3 residues short of the end of the CDR3; the missing end is completed from the germline J gene. This chain connects TRBV7-2 to TRBJ2-3, with D perhaps matching TRBD1 or TRBD2 (5 bases each). This CDR3 has 14 residues. Germline-derived CDR1 and CDR2 are SGHTA and FQGNSA. CDR3 loop: CASSLNTEGETQYF. The sequenced part of the CDR3 DNA is TGTGCCAGCAGCCTAAATACGGAAGGGGAGACG.

On this clone: Coverage ceases 3 residues before the CDR3 finishes, and the germline J gene fills in the end. The chain combines TRBV5-6 with TRBJ1-2, with D perhaps matching TRBD1 (5 bases). V lost 0 bases, J lost 4 bases, and 13 bases lay in between. The CDR3 is 15 amino acids. The germline CDR1 and CDR2 sequences are SGHDT and YYEEEE. CDR3 amino acids: CASSLAYQGGYGYTF. CDR3 DNA (partial): TGTGCCAGCAGCTTGGCATATCAGGGCGGCTATGGC.

As regards this clone: The CDR3 end falls 3 residues outside the read, so it is completed with the germline J gene. The chain uses TRBV19 and TRBJ1-2, with D perhaps matching TRBD1 (5 bases). The V end was cut by 6 bases, the J end by 2 bases, with 25 bases between. Germline lookup yields CDR1 LNHDA and CDR2 SQIVND (reference sequence). CDR3 size: 18 residues. CDR3 protein: CASRRGIGAGPANYGYTF. CDR3 bases read: TGTGCCAGTAGAAGAGGGATAGGGGCAGGACCTGCGAACTATGGC.

Comment on this clone: Sequencing ends 3 residues short of the CDR3 end; the germline J gene provides the rest. This sequence joins TRBV5-6 and TRBJ1-1, with no clear D. The CDR3 spans 13 residues. Germline CDR1 and CDR2: SGHDT and YYEEEE. Partial CDR3 DNA: TGTGCCAGCAGCTTACCTTGGGCTCGGGAA. It specifies CASSLPWARE. The complete CDR3 reads CASSLPWAREAFF.

Points on this clone: The read falls 3 residues short of the CDR3 end, and the missing part is taken from the germline J gene. This sequence joins TRBV7-8 and TRBJ2-3; the match to TRBD1 covers 9 bases. Germline V gene lookup returns CDR1 SGHVS and CDR2 FQNEAQ. The CDR3 is 15 amino acids. Trimming cost V 5 bases and J 2 bases; bases outside gene matches: 5. The CDR3 spells CASSLDRGTTDTQYF. The sequenced CDR3 bases are TGTGCCAGCAGCCTAGACAGGGGGACCACAGATACG. Full variable domain (rest looked up from reference TRBV7-8 and TRBJ2-3): GAGVSQSPRYKVAKRGQDVALRCDPISGHVSLFWYQQALGQGPEFLTYFQNEAQLDKSGLPSDRFFAERPEGSVSTLKIQRTQQEDSAVYLCASSLDRGTTDTQYFGPGTRLTVL.

For this clone: The CDR3 is cut off 3 residues early in the read; its end comes from the germline J gene. The V and J genes are TRBV29-1 and TRBJ2-1, with D tentatively TRBD2 (6 bases). V shed 5 bases and J shed 6 bases, with 11 bases lying between them. CDR3 size: 12 residues. CDR1 and CDR2 (germline): SQVTM, ANQGSEA. CDR3 bases read: TGCAGCGTTTGGGACTTCCCCAATGAG. This encodes CSVWDFPNE. The full CDR3 is CSVWDFPNEQFF.

Comment on this clone: The read comes to an end 3 residues before the CDR3 does, leaving the germline J gene to fill in the end. The rearrangement joins TRBV7-9 to TRBJ2-1, with TRBD1 matching over 8 bases. V was pared by 5 bases and J by 4 bases, with 7 bases of the junction left unmatched. Germline CDR1 SEHNR, CDR2 FQNEAQ (reference sequence). CDR3 length equals 15 residues. Here the CDR3 reads CASSPRDRPYNEQFF. The CDR3 DNA, read in part, is TGTGCCAGCAGCCCCCGGGACAGGCCATACAATGAG.

Remarks on this clone: The read ends 3 residues shy of where the CDR3 ends; the end is completed using the germline J gene. The chain uses TRBV2 and TRBJ1-1; D might be TRBD1 (5 bases). This CDR3 has 12 amino acids. CDR1 is SNHLY and CDR2 is FYNNEI in the germline V gene. The sequenced part of the CDR3 DNA is TGTGCCAGCAGAGAAACGGGGGTGCTG. It yields the protein CASRETGVL. The CDR3 reads in full as CASRETGVLAFF.

For this clone: The sequenced fragment ends 3 residues before the CDR3 boundary, so the rest is inferred from the germline J gene. This chain connects TRBV20-1 to TRBJ1-4; 8 bases agree with TRBD1. CDR1 and CDR2 (germline): DFQATT, SNEGSKA (reference sequence). V gave up 6 bases and J gave up 0 bases; unmatched junction bases: 6. This CDR3 is built from 15 residues. CDR3 amino acids: CSAGDRPSTNEKLFF. The DNA read from the CDR3 is TGCAGTGCAGGGGACAGGCCATCAACTAATGAAAAA.

As to this clone: The missing CDR3 end, 3 residues past where the read stops, is filled in from the germline J gene. The chain carries TRBV2 and TRBJ2-5; D is undetermined. The CDR3 totals 11 residues. Germline CDR1 is SNHLY and CDR2 is FYNNEI. V shed 8 bases and J shed 7 bases, with 11 bases lying between them. The part of the CDR3 DNA that was read is TGTGCCAGCCGTCGAGAAGGGACC. Its protein product is CASRREGT. The whole CDR3 is CASRREGTQYF.

Of note for this clone: The read ends 3 residues shy of where the CDR3 ends; the end is completed using the germline J gene. The chain is built from TRBV6-2 or TRBV6-3 and TRBJ2-2; tentatively, D is TRBD2 (6 bases). Trimming shortened V by 6 bases and J by 4 bases, and 12 bases separated the two germline ends. The germline CDR1 and CDR2 sequences are MNHEY and SVGEGT. The CDR3 contains 14 residues. CDR3: CASSRDFLTGELFF. The part of the CDR3 DNA that was read is TGTGCCAGCAGCCGGGACTTTCTCACCGGGGAG.